There are a few counts of the clone carrying this TCR beta chain. RNA was extracted and reverse transcribed into cDNA as the sequencing template. Sequencing was performed with immunoSEQ multiplex PCR; in TCRdb, only in-frame clones are kept and a portion is missing. The repertoire includes around 170,000 clones, about 47% of them detected once, and about a tenth sits in the top ten. The length of the CDR3 is 14 residues. Germline CDR1 reads SQVTM; CDR2 reads ANQGSEA. V was cut by 4 bases and J by 6 bases, with 15 bases left in between. These data come from a study of CD8+ T cells in alopecia areata. As to treatment: oral pan-JAK inhibitor, 5-10 mg twice daily.

The clonotype originates from a human donor with alopecia areata. The chain combines TRBV29-1 with TRBJ2-2; D gene ambiguous. Sequenced material: CD8+ T cells sorted from blood, taken at approximately week 51, from a patient treated with tofacitinib. In nucleotides, the CDR3 is TGCAGCGTTGCCCCCGGCGACGGTTCCGGGGAGCTGTTTTTT. Amino acids: CSVAPGDGSGELFF.